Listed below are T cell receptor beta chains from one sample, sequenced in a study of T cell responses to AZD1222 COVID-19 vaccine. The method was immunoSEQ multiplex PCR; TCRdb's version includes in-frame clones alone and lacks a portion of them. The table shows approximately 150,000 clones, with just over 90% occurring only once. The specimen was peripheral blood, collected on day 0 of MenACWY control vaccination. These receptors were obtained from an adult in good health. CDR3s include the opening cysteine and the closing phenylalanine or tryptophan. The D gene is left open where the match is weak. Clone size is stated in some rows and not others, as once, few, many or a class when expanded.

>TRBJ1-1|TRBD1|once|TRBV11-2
CASRLRGQGDTEAFF
TGTGCCAGCAGGCTCCGGGGACAGGGGGACACTGAAGCTTTCTTT
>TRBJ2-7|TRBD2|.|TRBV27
CASSKPGTTYEQYF
TGTGCCAGCAGTAAACCCGGGACTACTTACGAGCAGTACTTC
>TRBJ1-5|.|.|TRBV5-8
CASSLRGGNQPQHF
TGTGCCAGCAGCTTGAGGGGAGGCAATCAGCCCCAGCATTTT
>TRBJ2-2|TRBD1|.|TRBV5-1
CATSDREDTGELFF
TGCGCCACCTCGGACAGGGAGGACACCGGGGAGCTGTTTTTT
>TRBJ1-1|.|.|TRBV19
CASETQSHTEAFF
TGTGCCAGTGAGACCCAGTCCCACACTGAAGCTTTCTTT
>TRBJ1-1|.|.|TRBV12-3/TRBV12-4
CASSFFGGTEAFF
TGTGCCAGCAGTTTCTTCGGGGGCACTGAAGCTTTCTTT
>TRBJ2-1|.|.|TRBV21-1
CASSKEYGEAFYSYNEQFF
TGTGCCAGCAGCAAAGAGTATGGGGAAGCATTTTACTCCTACAATGAGCAGTTCTTC
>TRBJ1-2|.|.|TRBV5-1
CASSLGATPQRDYGYTF
TGCGCCAGCAGCTTGGGAGCCACACCTCAAAGGGACTATGGCTACACCTTC
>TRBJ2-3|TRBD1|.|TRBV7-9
CASSFGQGAADTQYF
TGTGCCAGCAGCTTTGGTCAGGGGGCCGCAGATACGCAGTATTTT
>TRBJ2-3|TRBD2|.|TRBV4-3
CASSLSGGSTDTQYF
TGCGCCAGCAGCCTTAGCGGGGGCAGCACAGATACGCAGTATTTT
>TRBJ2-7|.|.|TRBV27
CASSLFFTGTVHYEQYF
TGTGCCAGCAGTTTATTCTTTACCGGGACGGTACACTACGAGCAGTACTTC
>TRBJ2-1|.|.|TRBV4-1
CASSRFAPGTLSNEQFF
TGCGCCAGCAGCCGTTTCGCACCCGGGACACTCTCCAATGAGCAGTTCTTC
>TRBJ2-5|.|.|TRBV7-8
CASSLALRAQETQYF
TGTGCCAGCAGCTTAGCGTTAAGGGCTCAAGAGACCCAGTACTTC
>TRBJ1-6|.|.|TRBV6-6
CASSYGGPSGNSPLHF
TGTGCCAGCAGTTACGGAGGTCCCTCAGGGAACTCACCCCTCCACTTT
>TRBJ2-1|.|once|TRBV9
CASSVVGGASNEQFF
TGTGCCAGCAGCGTAGTTGGGGGGGCAAGCAATGAGCAGTTCTTC
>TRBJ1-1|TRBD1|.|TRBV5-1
CASSSSGTGLNTEAFF
TGCGCCAGCAGCTCATCCGGGACAGGGTTGAACACTGAAGCTTTCTTT
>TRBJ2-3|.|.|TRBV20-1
CSASRSDTDTQYF
TGCAGTGCTAGTAGATCGGACACAGATACGCAGTATTTT
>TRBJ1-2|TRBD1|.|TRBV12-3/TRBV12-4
CASSLEQGSGYTF
TGTGCCAGCAGTTTAGAACAGGGGTCTGGCTACACCTTC
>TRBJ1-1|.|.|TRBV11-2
CASSLGLMNTEAFF
TGTGCCAGCAGCTTAGGGTTAATGAACACTGAAGCTTTCTTT
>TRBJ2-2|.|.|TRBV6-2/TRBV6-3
CASSYDTGELFF
TGTGCCAGCAGTTATGACACCGGGGAGCTGTTTTTT
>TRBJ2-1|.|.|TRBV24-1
CATSPSLAKGNEQFF
TGTGCCACCAGTCCCAGCCTAGCAAAGGGCAATGAGCAGTTCTTC
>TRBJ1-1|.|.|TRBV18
CASSPVQGGTTEAFF
TGTGCCAGCTCACCGGTACAGGGAGGCACCACTGAAGCTTTCTTT
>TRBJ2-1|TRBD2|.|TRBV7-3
CASSPTSGGYNEQFF
TGTGCCAGCAGCCCGACTAGCGGGGGATACAATGAGCAGTTCTTC
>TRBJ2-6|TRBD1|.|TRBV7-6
CASSSGTDPSGANVLTF
TGTGCCAGCAGCTCCGGGACAGACCCCTCTGGGGCCAACGTCCTGACTTTC
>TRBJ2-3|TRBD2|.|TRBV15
CATSRPQREAGDTQYF
TGTGCCACCAGCAGACCACAGCGGGAGGCTGGAGATACGCAGTATTTT
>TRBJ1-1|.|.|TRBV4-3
CASSQDRTELGRVFLANTEAFF
TGCGCCAGCAGCCAAGATAGGACCGAATTGGGACGGGTTTTTCTGGCGAACACTGAAGCTTTCTTT
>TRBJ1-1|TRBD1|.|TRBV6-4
CASQLNQGTGGRAFF
TGTGCCAGCCAGCTAAACCAAGGGACAGGGGGCCGAGCTTTCTTT
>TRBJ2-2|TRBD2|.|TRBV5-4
CASSLARDSGGAGELFF
TGTGCCAGCAGCTTGGCAAGAGATAGCGGGGGGGCCGGGGAGCTGTTTTTT
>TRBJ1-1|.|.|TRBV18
CASSETGNTEAFF
TGTGCCAGCTCAGAGACAGGGAACACTGAAGCTTTCTTT
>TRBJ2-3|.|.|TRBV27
CASSSGVSQYF
TGTGCCAGCAGTTCGGGTGTCTCGCAGTATTTT
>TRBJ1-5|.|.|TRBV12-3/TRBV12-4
CASTPGGRQPQHF
TGTGCCAGCACCCCGGGGGGAAGGCAGCCCCAGCATTTT
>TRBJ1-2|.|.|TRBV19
CASSPAGDNYGYTF
TGTGCCAGTAGTCCAGCAGGGGATAACTATGGCTACACCTTC
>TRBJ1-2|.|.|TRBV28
CASSLGILYGYTF
TGTGCCAGCAGTCTTGGGATTCTCTATGGCTACACCTTC
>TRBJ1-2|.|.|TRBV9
CASSVDPNYGYTF
TGTGCCAGCAGCGTGGATCCTAACTATGGCTACACCTTC
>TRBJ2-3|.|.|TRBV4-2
CASSQDWLVGTDTQYF
TGTGCCAGCAGCCAAGATTGGCTCGTCGGCACAGATACGCAGTATTTT
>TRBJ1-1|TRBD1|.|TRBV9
CASSPQGQINTEAFF
TGTGCCAGCAGCCCCCAGGGACAGATAAACACTGAAGCTTTCTTT
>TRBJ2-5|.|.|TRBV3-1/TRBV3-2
CASSQKQNEYKETQYF
TGTGCCAGCAGCCAAAAACAGAACGAGTATAAAGAGACCCAGTACTTC
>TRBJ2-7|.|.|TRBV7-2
CASSLGGVLYEQYF
TGTGCCAGCAGCTTAGGGGGGGTTTTGTACGAGCAGTACTTC